The clone carrying this T cell receptor beta chain was detected once. These data belong to a study of shared clonotypes between healthy human individuals. Study as a whole: The study used three CD4 naive, three CD4 memory, two CD8 naive and one CD8 memory plate per donor.

V lost 6 bases and J lost 0, with 14 bases in between. The CDR3 spans 15 residues. Germline loops: CDR1 SGHRS, CDR2 YFSETQ. TCRdb's copy holds only in-frame clones and misses some; the assay was immunoSEQ multiplex PCR. The data contain hundreds of thousands of clones, around 72% of them singletons. The chain employs TRBV5-1 and TRBJ2-3, with D perhaps TRBD1 or TRBD2 (5 bases each). The sequencing sample was made of memory CD4+ T cells sorted from blood. Indicated subset: CD45RA-negative fraction. The TCR comes from a man under 40 in good health. The CDR3 reads CASKIGDGSTDTQYF. The CDR3 DNA reads as TGCGCCAGCAAGATCGGGGACGGTAGCACAGATACGCAGTATTTT.